This is a list of T cell receptor beta chains from one sample in a study of cytomegalovirus exposure and HLA in healthy donors. The table came from immunoSEQ multiplex PCR; TCRdb's copy has only in-frame clones and leaves some out. The sample shows over 40,000 clones, over 55% of them seen only once. The sample comprised PBMCs. The receptors were gathered from a man aged 55-75 years in good health and CMV-seropositive. Both conserved end residues are part of each CDR3. D genes are given only for firm matches. Clone size, where shown, is once, few, many, or a class for clones that have expanded.

clone_size: -; j_call: TRBJ1-1; v_call: TRBV28; d_call: TRBD1; cdr3_nt: TGTGCCAGCAGTCCCTTAACAGGGGTAGGGACTGAAGCTTTCTTT; cdr3_aa: CASSPLTGVGTEAFF
clone_size: -; j_call: TRBJ1-4; v_call: TRBV29-1; d_call: TRBD1; cdr3_nt: TGCAGCGTTGCGATGGCAGGGGGTGAAAAACTGTTTTTT; cdr3_aa: CSVAMAGGEKLFF
clone_size: -; j_call: TRBJ1-2; v_call: TRBV5-3; d_call: -; cdr3_nt: TGTGCCAGAAGCTTAGAAGCTGGTGGCTACACCTTC; cdr3_aa: CARSLEAGGYTF
clone_size: -; j_call: TRBJ1-4; v_call: TRBV6-6; d_call: -; cdr3_nt: TGTGCCAGCAGTTTGGGGGGGGAGATGGAAAAACTGTTTTTT; cdr3_aa: CASSLGGEMEKLFF
clone_size: -; j_call: TRBJ2-7; v_call: TRBV27; d_call: TRBD1; cdr3_nt: TGTGCCAGCAGCCCCTCGACAGGGTCCGAGCAGTACTTC; cdr3_aa: CASSPSTGSEQYF
clone_size: -; j_call: TRBJ2-1; v_call: TRBV6-6; d_call: TRBD2; cdr3_nt: TGTGCCAGCGGGCCTAGCGGGACGCACAATGAGCAGTTCTTC; cdr3_aa: CASGPSGTHNEQFF
clone_size: -; j_call: TRBJ2-5; v_call: TRBV27; d_call: TRBD2; cdr3_nt: TGTGCCAGCAGTTTCTCAGGCGGGACTAGCGGTCATTCTTCCAAGACCCAGTACTTC; cdr3_aa: CASSFSGGTSGHSSKTQYF
clone_size: once; j_call: TRBJ2-3; v_call: TRBV19; d_call: TRBD2; cdr3_nt: TGTGCCAGTAGTATGACTAGCGGGAGATGGGTGTCAGATACGCAGTATTTT; cdr3_aa: CASSMTSGRWVSDTQYF
clone_size: -; j_call: TRBJ2-7; v_call: TRBV20-1; d_call: -; cdr3_nt: TGCAGTGGGGAGTGGGGGGACGAGCAGTACTTC; cdr3_aa: CSGEWGDEQYF
clone_size: -; j_call: TRBJ2-1; v_call: TRBV7-3; d_call: -; cdr3_nt: TGTGCCAGCAGCTCTAAACGTCGAGGGAGTAGGGATGAGCAGTTCTTC; cdr3_aa: CASSSKRRGSRDEQFF
clone_size: medium-sized; j_call: TRBJ1-4; v_call: TRBV7-2; d_call: -; cdr3_nt: TGTGCCAGCAGGGAGGGCCACAATGAAAAACTGTTTTTT; cdr3_aa: CASREGHNEKLFF
clone_size: -; j_call: TRBJ2-5; v_call: TRBV19; d_call: -; cdr3_nt: TGTGCCAGTAGTAGCCCCTGGGACTACCAAGAGACCCAGTACTTC; cdr3_aa: CASSSPWDYQETQYF
clone_size: few; j_call: TRBJ2-5; v_call: TRBV7-9; d_call: TRBD2; cdr3_nt: TGTGCCAGCAGCTTAGTGACTAGCGGGAGTGGAGAGACCCAGTACTTC; cdr3_aa: CASSLVTSGSGETQYF
clone_size: -; j_call: TRBJ2-5; v_call: TRBV19; d_call: -; cdr3_nt: TGTGCCAGTAGCCTTAATACAGGTCAAGAGACCCAGTACTTC; cdr3_aa: CASSLNTGQETQYF
clone_size: -; j_call: TRBJ2-7; v_call: TRBV18; d_call: -; cdr3_nt: TGTGCCAGCTCACCCCCTAGTTCCTACGAGCAGTACTTC; cdr3_aa: CASSPPSSYEQYF
clone_size: -; j_call: TRBJ2-5; v_call: TRBV19; d_call: TRBD2; cdr3_nt: TGTGCCAGTAGTTCGGGGCTAGCGGGAGGGAATGGGGAGACCCAGTACTTC; cdr3_aa: CASSSGLAGGNGETQYF
clone_size: once; j_call: TRBJ1-2; v_call: TRBV19; d_call: -; cdr3_nt: TGTGCCAGTAGTATCCCCGGGAACTATGGCTACACCTTC; cdr3_aa: CASSIPGNYGYTF
clone_size: -; j_call: TRBJ2-5; v_call: TRBV10-3; d_call: TRBD1; cdr3_nt: TGTGCCATCAGGACAGGGACCTCGATTCAAGAGACCCAGTACTTC; cdr3_aa: CAIRTGTSIQETQYF
clone_size: once; j_call: TRBJ1-6; v_call: TRBV19; d_call: TRBD1; cdr3_nt: TGTGCCAGTACTGGACAGGGACGGTTCGGCAATTCACCCCTCCACTTT; cdr3_aa: CASTGQGRFGNSPLHF
clone_size: -; j_call: TRBJ2-3; v_call: TRBV29-1; d_call: -; cdr3_nt: TGCAGCGTTGAGGTACGGGGAGATACGCAGTATTTT; cdr3_aa: CSVEVRGDTQYF
clone_size: once; j_call: TRBJ2-3; v_call: TRBV4-2; d_call: TRBD2; cdr3_nt: TGTGCCAGCAGCCAAGCGGGGGGGAGCACAGATACGCAGTATTTT; cdr3_aa: CASSQAGGSTDTQYF
clone_size: -; j_call: TRBJ2-1; v_call: TRBV14; d_call: -; cdr3_nt: TGTGCCAGCAGCCAAGCTAGCCAAAGCTCCTACAATGAGCAGTTCTTC; cdr3_aa: CASSQASQSSYNEQFF
clone_size: -; j_call: TRBJ2-1; v_call: TRBV7-2; d_call: -; cdr3_nt: TGTGCCAGCAGCTTGGGGGGTGGGGGTCTTGAGTTCTTC; cdr3_aa: CASSLGGGGLEFF
clone_size: few; j_call: TRBJ2-3; v_call: TRBV11-2; d_call: TRBD2; cdr3_nt: TGTGCCAGCAGCTTTGTGACTAGCGGCACAGATACGCAGTATTTT; cdr3_aa: CASSFVTSGTDTQYF
clone_size: few; j_call: TRBJ2-7; v_call: TRBV4-3; d_call: TRBD1; cdr3_nt: TGCGCCAGCAGCCAAGACCAGACAGGGTCGTACGAGCAGTACTTC; cdr3_aa: CASSQDQTGSYEQYF
clone_size: -; j_call: TRBJ2-7; v_call: TRBV28; d_call: TRBD1; cdr3_nt: TGTGCCAGCAGTTCACCGGGACAGAACTACGAGCAGTACTTC; cdr3_aa: CASSSPGQNYEQYF
clone_size: -; j_call: TRBJ1-5; v_call: TRBV19; d_call: -; cdr3_nt: TGTGCCAGTAGTATAGATCTACAGGGTAAACAGCCCCAGCATTTT; cdr3_aa: CASSIDLQGKQPQHF
clone_size: -; j_call: TRBJ2-5; v_call: TRBV11-1; d_call: -; cdr3_nt: TGTGCCAGCAGCTTATTACGAGGGCAGGGGGGAGAGACCCAGTACTTC; cdr3_aa: CASSLLRGQGGETQYF
clone_size: -; j_call: TRBJ2-1; v_call: TRBV27; d_call: -; cdr3_nt: TGTGCCAGCAGTTTATACCCGGGTTCCAGCTCCTACAATGAGCAGTTCTTC; cdr3_aa: CASSLYPGSSSYNEQFF
clone_size: few; j_call: TRBJ2-7; v_call: TRBV6-1; d_call: TRBD2; cdr3_nt: TGTGCCAGCAGTGTCTATGGCGGGAGCTCTTACGAGCAGTACTTC; cdr3_aa: CASSVYGGSSYEQYF
clone_size: once; j_call: TRBJ1-1; v_call: TRBV6-5; d_call: -; cdr3_nt: TGTGCCAGGGCCCCACGGGGGGAGGACACTGAAGCTTTCTTT; cdr3_aa: CARAPRGEDTEAFF
clone_size: -; j_call: TRBJ2-7; v_call: TRBV2; d_call: -; cdr3_nt: TGTGCCAGCAGTGATAGCAGACAGCAAATCTACGAGCAGTACTTC; cdr3_aa: CASSDSRQQIYEQYF
clone_size: -; j_call: TRBJ2-7; v_call: TRBV5-8; d_call: TRBD1; cdr3_nt: TGTGCCAGCAGCCGTGGACAGGACCACTACGAGCAGTACTTC; cdr3_aa: CASSRGQDHYEQYF
clone_size: -; j_call: TRBJ2-5; v_call: TRBV28; d_call: -; cdr3_nt: TGTGCCAGCAGTACAAGGACAGCGCCTCAAGAGACCCAGTACTTC; cdr3_aa: CASSTRTAPQETQYF
clone_size: -; j_call: TRBJ1-1; v_call: TRBV25-1; d_call: -; cdr3_nt: TGTGCCAGCAGTGAAGCCTATTACACTGAAGCTTTCTTT; cdr3_aa: CASSEAYYTEAFF
clone_size: -; j_call: TRBJ1-1; v_call: TRBV7-2; d_call: TRBD1; cdr3_nt: TGTGCCAGCAGCACCAGACAGGGGAAGGCTGAAGCTTTCTTT; cdr3_aa: CASSTRQGKAEAFF
clone_size: -; j_call: TRBJ2-1; v_call: TRBV2; d_call: TRBD2; cdr3_nt: TGTGCCAGCAGTCCCCCCGGGACCAACGGGAGGGATGAGCAGTTCTTC; cdr3_aa: CASSPPGTNGRDEQFF
clone_size: -; j_call: TRBJ2-2; v_call: TRBV29-1; d_call: TRBD2; cdr3_nt: TGCAGCGTTGAGTGGGCGGGGGCCGGGGAGCTGTTTTTT; cdr3_aa: CSVEWAGAGELFF
clone_size: -; j_call: TRBJ2-1; v_call: TRBV18; d_call: -; cdr3_nt: TGTGCCAGCTCACCACTAGCGGACTCCTACAATGAGCAGTTCTTC; cdr3_aa: CASSPLADSYNEQFF
clone_size: -; j_call: TRBJ1-2; v_call: TRBV10-3; d_call: -; cdr3_nt: TGTGCCATCAGTGAGTCGTCAGCCCAAACAGGGGGCTACACCTTC; cdr3_aa: CAISESSAQTGGYTF
clone_size: few; j_call: TRBJ1-2; v_call: TRBV5-1; d_call: TRBD1; cdr3_nt: TGCGCCAGCAGGACCGGGACAGGGGGCAACTATGGCTACACCTTC; cdr3_aa: CASRTGTGGNYGYTF
clone_size: once; j_call: TRBJ2-1; v_call: TRBV7-6; d_call: TRBD2; cdr3_nt: TGTGCCAGCAGCATGACGCAGCGGGAGCGCAATGAGCAGTTCTTC; cdr3_aa: CASSMTQRERNEQFF
clone_size: -; j_call: TRBJ2-7; v_call: TRBV15; d_call: -; cdr3_nt: TGTGCCACCAGCAGAGCCAGGGGGGTTACCTACGAGCAGTACTTC; cdr3_aa: CATSRARGVTYEQYF
clone_size: -; j_call: TRBJ1-2; v_call: TRBV29-1; d_call: TRBD1; cdr3_nt: TGCAGCGTTGAAGACGGAACAGGGGGTAGCTATGGCTACACCTTC; cdr3_aa: CSVEDGTGGSYGYTF
clone_size: -; j_call: TRBJ2-2; v_call: TRBV4-3; d_call: TRBD1; cdr3_nt: TGCGCCAGCAGCCCAGGGACAGGGCGCACCGGGGAGCTGTTTTTT; cdr3_aa: CASSPGTGRTGELFF
clone_size: -; j_call: TRBJ2-3; v_call: TRBV30; d_call: TRBD2; cdr3_nt: TGTGCCTGGACCCAGCGGGGGAACACAGATACGCAGTATTTT; cdr3_aa: CAWTQRGNTDTQYF
clone_size: -; j_call: TRBJ2-7; v_call: TRBV7-9; d_call: -; cdr3_nt: TGTTCCAGCAGCTTGTCGACTGACGAGCAGTACTTC; cdr3_aa: CSSSLSTDEQYF
clone_size: -; j_call: TRBJ2-5; v_call: TRBV7-3; d_call: -; cdr3_nt: TGTGCCAGCAGCTCGCGGGGCCTCCCGGGGGAGACCCAGTACTTC; cdr3_aa: CASSSRGLPGETQYF
clone_size: -; j_call: TRBJ2-7; v_call: TRBV2; d_call: TRBD2; cdr3_nt: TGTGCCAGCAGTGAGTGGACTAGCGGGAGGAGGATGGCCTACGAGCAGTACTTC; cdr3_aa: CASSEWTSGRRMAYEQYF
clone_size: few; j_call: TRBJ2-7; v_call: TRBV27; d_call: -; cdr3_nt: TGTGCCAGCAGTTTAAGCGTCGATCACGAGCAGTACTTC; cdr3_aa: CASSLSVDHEQYF
clone_size: once; j_call: TRBJ1-4; v_call: TRBV15; d_call: TRBD1; cdr3_nt: TGTGCCACCTACACAGACAGGGCTCTGGCTGAAAAACTGTTTTTT; cdr3_aa: CATYTDRALAEKLFF
clone_size: -; j_call: TRBJ2-7; v_call: TRBV9; d_call: TRBD2; cdr3_nt: TGTGCCAGCAGCGCTGGGGAGGGTCCCTACGAGCAGTACTTC; cdr3_aa: CASSAGEGPYEQYF
clone_size: -; j_call: TRBJ2-1; v_call: TRBV11-2; d_call: -; cdr3_nt: TGTGCCAGCAGCTTATGGGGAGGAAGGGATGAGCAGTTCTTC; cdr3_aa: CASSLWGGRDEQFF
clone_size: -; j_call: TRBJ2-7; v_call: TRBV15; d_call: TRBD2; cdr3_nt: TGTGCCACCAGCTTGACTAGCGGATCATTCTACGAGCAGTACTTC; cdr3_aa: CATSLTSGSFYEQYF
clone_size: -; j_call: TRBJ2-7; v_call: TRBV11-2; d_call: -; cdr3_nt: TGTGCCAGCAGCTTGGGTGAGACAGGAAACTCCTACGAGCAGTACTTC; cdr3_aa: CASSLGETGNSYEQYF
clone_size: -; j_call: TRBJ2-3; v_call: TRBV4-1; d_call: TRBD2; cdr3_nt: TGCGCCAGCAGCCAAGTGGGGGGAGGGCCGGTTAGTGATACGCAGTATTTT; cdr3_aa: CASSQVGGGPVSDTQYF
clone_size: -; j_call: TRBJ1-3; v_call: TRBV30; d_call: -; cdr3_nt: TGTGCCTGGAGCAGGCTCTCTGGAAACACCATATATTTT; cdr3_aa: CAWSRLSGNTIYF
clone_size: -; j_call: TRBJ1-4; v_call: TRBV5-1; d_call: TRBD1; cdr3_nt: TGCGCCAGCAGCTTTATGGGACAGCGTCTTGAAAAACTGTTTTTT; cdr3_aa: CASSFMGQRLEKLFF
clone_size: -; j_call: TRBJ2-7; v_call: TRBV11-2; d_call: TRBD2; cdr3_nt: TGTGCCAGCAGCCCGGTTCGAAGGCGGGAGAAAGTATACGAGCAGTACTTC; cdr3_aa: CASSPVRRREKVYEQYF
clone_size: -; j_call: TRBJ2-1; v_call: TRBV5-1; d_call: TRBD2; cdr3_nt: TGCGCCAGCACTTGGGGGGGGGACAATGAGCAGTTCTTC; cdr3_aa: CASTWGGDNEQFF